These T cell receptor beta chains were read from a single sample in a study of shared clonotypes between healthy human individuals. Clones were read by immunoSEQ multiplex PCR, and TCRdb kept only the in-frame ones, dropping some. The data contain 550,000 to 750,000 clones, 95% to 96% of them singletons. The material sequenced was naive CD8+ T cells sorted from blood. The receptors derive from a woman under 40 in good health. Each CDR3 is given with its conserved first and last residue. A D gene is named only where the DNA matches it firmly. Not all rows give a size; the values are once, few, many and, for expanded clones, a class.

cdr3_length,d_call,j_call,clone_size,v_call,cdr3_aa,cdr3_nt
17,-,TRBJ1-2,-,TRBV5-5,CASSLRSRQLSLVGYTF,TGTGCCAGCAGCTTGAGATCCAGACAACTGTCTTTAGTTGGCTACACCTTC
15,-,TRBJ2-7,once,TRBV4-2,CASSQGTEGTYEQYF,TGTGCCAGCAGCCAAGGCACAGAGGGAACCTACGAGCAGTACTTC
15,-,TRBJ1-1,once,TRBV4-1,CASSQGSGSHTEAFF,TGCGCCAGCAGCCAAGGTTCCGGATCCCACACTGAAGCTTTCTTT
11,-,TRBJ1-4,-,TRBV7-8,CASSIRDKLFF,TGTGCCAGCAGCATCCGGGACAAACTGTTTTTT
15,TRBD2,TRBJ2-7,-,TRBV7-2,CASSLSSSGNSGQYF,TGTGCCAGCAGCTTAAGTTCTAGCGGGAACTCCGGGCAGTACTTC
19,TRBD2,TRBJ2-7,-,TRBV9,CASSVGAGGLARIPYEQYF,TGTGCCAGCAGCGTAGGTGCGGGAGGACTGGCGAGGATCCCCTACGAGCAGTACTTC
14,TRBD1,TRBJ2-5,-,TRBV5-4,CASSFQGQGETQYF,TGTGCCAGCAGCTTCCAGGGACAGGGAGAGACCCAGTACTTC
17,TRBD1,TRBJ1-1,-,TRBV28,CASSLLAQGVVNTEAFF,TGTGCCAGCAGTTTGTTGGCTCAGGGGGTGGTCAACACTGAAGCTTTCTTT
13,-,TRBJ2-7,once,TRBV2,CASIPDRSYEQYF,TGTGCCAGCATTCCTGACCGCTCCTACGAGCAGTACTTC
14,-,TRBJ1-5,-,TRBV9,CASSVEGVNQPQHF,TGTGCCAGCAGCGTAGAGGGGGTCAATCAGCCCCAGCATTTT
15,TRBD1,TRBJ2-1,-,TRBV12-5,CASGLGTGAHNEQFF,TGTGCTAGTGGTCTGGGAACAGGGGCCCACAATGAGCAGTTCTTC
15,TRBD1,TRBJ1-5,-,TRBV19,CASSIVAGGNQPQHF,TGTGCCAGTAGTATCGTTGCAGGGGGTAATCAGCCCCAGCATTTT
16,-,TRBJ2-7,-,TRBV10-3,CAISESGANLTYEQYF,TGTGCCATCAGTGAGTCGGGGGCGAACCTAACCTACGAGCAGTACTTC
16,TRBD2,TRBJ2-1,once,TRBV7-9,CASSGTSGSSYNEQFF,TGTGCCAGCAGCGGGACTAGCGGAAGCTCCTACAATGAGCAGTTCTTC
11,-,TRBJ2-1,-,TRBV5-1,CASGVDNEQFF,TGCGCCAGCGGCGTAGACAATGAGCAGTTCTTC
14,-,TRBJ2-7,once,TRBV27,CASSLYNNPYEQYF,TGTGCCAGCAGTTTATATAACAATCCCTACGAGCAGTACTTC
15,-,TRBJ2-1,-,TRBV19,CASSIGFLTLGEQFF,TGTGCCAGTAGTATAGGCTTCTTGACTCTCGGGGAGCAGTTCTTC
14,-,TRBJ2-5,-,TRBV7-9,CANSPLGPEETQYF,TGTGCCAACAGCCCATTGGGACCCGAAGAGACCCAGTACTTC
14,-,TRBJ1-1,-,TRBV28,CASSLLGSITEAFF,TGTGCCAGCAGTTTACTGGGGTCGATCACTGAAGCTTTCTTT
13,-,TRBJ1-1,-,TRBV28,CASSFTGNTEAFF,TGTGCCAGCAGTTTTACCGGGAACACTGAAGCTTTCTTT
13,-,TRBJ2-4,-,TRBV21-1,CASTCRGDSHGLF,TGTGCCAGCACTTGTCGAGGGGACTCACATGGCCTCTTC
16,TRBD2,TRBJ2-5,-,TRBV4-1,CASSHPPGGSQETQYF,TGCGCCAGCAGCCACCCCCCTGGCGGGAGCCAAGAGACCCAGTACTTC
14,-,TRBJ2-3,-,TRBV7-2,CASSPTGATDTQYF,TGTGCCAGCAGCCCCACTGGGGCCACAGATACGCAGTATTTT